The clone carrying this TCR beta chain was seen only a few times. TCRdb's copy holds only in-frame clones and misses some; the assay was immunoSEQ multiplex PCR. The profile shows 75,000 to 90,000 clones, 82% of them singletons. The CDR3 runs to 12 residues. The germline V gene has CDR1 SGHTS and CDR2 YDEGEE. J was trimmed by 8 bases and V by 2 bases; bases with no gene match: 3. These data are taken from a study of PD-L1 blockade in urothelial cancer. Overall study: Reported median T cell count for blood samples was around 150,000.

The specimen comprised PBMCs, sampled around atezolizumab (anti-PD-L1) treatment. J is TRBJ1-2 and V is TRBV5-8, with 7 bases identical to TRBD1. This TCR was sampled from a man aged 70-80 years with urothelial cancer. CDR3 bases: TGTGCCAGCAGCTTAGGGGGCATCGGCTACACCTTC. This codes for CASSLGGIGYTF.